Each of the 16 T cell receptor beta chains below was sequenced from the same sample in a study of T cells in women clearing cervical HPV infection. TCRdb's table, derived via immunoSEQ multiplex PCR, lists solely in-frame clones and lacks some. Listed are roughly 45,000 clones; approximately 0.98% falls within the top ten. Sequencing used blood buffy coat. The receptor source for this set is a woman aged 18 to 75 with a cervical HPV16 infection that either progressed to CIN3+ or cleared (not recorded which).

On this clone itself: The missing CDR3 end, 3 residues past where the read stops, is filled in from the germline J gene. The rearrangement joins TRBV2 to TRBJ2-3, with D possibly being TRBD1 (5 bases). The CDR3 runs 17 residues. In germline, CDR1 is SNHLY, CDR2 FYNNEI. The ends were cut back, 6 bases at V and 0 bases at J, with 19 bases in the middle. CDR3 region: CASSPPLGVTSTDTQYF. The DNA read from the CDR3 is TGTGCCAGCAGCCCGCCCTTAGGGGTTACTAGCACAGATACG.

For this clone: The read finishes 3 residues shy of the CDR3 end, and the germline J gene is used to complete it. This sequence joins TRBV20-1 and TRBJ1-1; no reliable D call. Trimming removed 2 bases from V and 6 bases from J, with 10 bases in between. The CDR3 totals 12 residues. Germline-derived CDR1 and CDR2 are DFQATT and SNEGSKA (reference sequence). The part of the CDR3 DNA that was read is TGCAGTGCTAGACGCAGAGCGGCTGAA. Translation: CSARRRAAE. From start to end, the CDR3 is CSARRRAAEAFF.

In the case of this clone: The observed sequence ends 3 residues before the CDR3 terminus, with the missing tail filled in from the germline J gene. The chain carries TRBV20-1 and TRBJ1-1; D is ambiguous. Germline V gene sequence: CDR1 DFQATT, CDR2 SNEGSKA (reference sequence). V was clipped by 4 bases and J by 0 bases, with 3 bases between them. CDR3 length: 11 residues. This chain's CDR3 is CSATVNTEAFF. Partial CDR3 DNA: TGCAGTGCTACCGTGAACACTGAA.

Of note for this clone: The read ends 3 residues early relative to the CDR3; the germline J gene fills the gap. V usage is TRBV29-1 and J usage is TRBJ1-4, with D unresolved. The CDR3 extends over 13 amino acids. Trimming pared 6 bases from V and 7 bases from J, leaving 15 bases between. Germline V CDR1 and CDR2: SQVTM, ANQGSEA. CDR3 DNA, as far as it was read: TGCAGCGTCCTACAGTCCTTGGGTGAAAAA. It encodes CSVLQSLGEK. The complete CDR3 reads CSVLQSLGEKLFF. Full variable domain (remainder filled in from reference TRBV29-1 and TRBJ1-4): SAVISQKPSRDICQRGTSLTIQCQVDSQVTMMFWYRQQPGQSLTLIATANQGSEATYESGFVIDKFPISRPNLTFSTLTVSNMSPEDSSIYLCSVLQSLGEKLFFGSGTQLSVL.

A word on this clone: The read ends 3 residues shy of where the CDR3 ends; the end is completed using the germline J gene. This chain uses TRBV5-1 with TRBJ1-5; possible D gene TRBD1, 5 bases. The germline V and J ends were trimmed by 5 bases and 6 bases, with 15 bases remaining between them. The CDR3 consists of 14 residues. Germline V gene data show CDR1 as SGHRS and CDR2 as YFSETQ. CDR3 DNA, as far as it was read: TGCGCCAGCAGGCCGGACACCGGAGTTCAGCCC. The encoded protein is CASRPDTGVQP. In full, the CDR3 reads CASRPDTGVQPQHF.

To note about this clone: Read sequence stops 3 residues before the CDR3 end, and the germline J gene provides the missing end. The chain recombines TRBV5-4 with TRBJ2-7; TRBD1 agrees at 8 bases. Germline loops: CDR1 SGHNT, CDR2 YYREEE (reference sequence). The CDR3 extends over 15 amino acids. After removal of 0 bases from V and 2 bases from J, the junction contained 4 bases not matched to a gene. CDR3 residues: CASSLDLGQAYEQYF. The sequenced part of the CDR3 DNA is TGTGCCAGCAGCTTGGATTTGGGACAGGCCTACGAG.

CDR3 sequence: CSARGRDRGGEKLFF. The CDR3 DNA, read in part, is TGCAGTGCTAGAGGACGGGACAGGGGAGGGGAAAAA. The chain combines TRBV20-1 with TRBJ1-4, with 10 bases fitting TRBD1. The CDR3 goes on 3 residues after the read ends, and that part is filled in from the germline J gene. The CDR3 extends over 15 amino acids. Germline lookup yields CDR1 DFQATT and CDR2 SNEGSKA (reference sequence). Trimming took 1 base from V and 8 from J; bases not matched to a gene: 7.

Of note for this clone: The read finishes 3 residues shy of the CDR3 end, and the germline J gene is used to complete it. This chain uses TRBV13 with TRBJ2-1, with a weak D call TRBD1 (6 bases). Germline lookup yields CDR1 PRHDT and CDR2 FYEKMQ (reference sequence). The CDR3 covers 17 residues. V lost 5 bases to trimming and J lost 4 bases, with 21 bases between them. The CDR3 reads CASSKYGTGHSYNEQFF. CDR3 bases read: TGTGCCAGCAGCAAATACGGTACGGGACACTCATACAATGAG.

About this clone itself: The read stops 3 residues short of the end of the CDR3; the missing end is completed from the germline J gene. The V and J genes are TRBV19 and TRBJ1-5; 7 positions agree with TRBD1. J was trimmed by 5 bases and V by 3 bases; bases with no gene match: 7. Germline values: CDR1 LNHDA, CDR2 SQIVND (reference sequence). The CDR3 covers 15 residues. This CDR3 is CASSMRQGYDQPQHF. CDR3 DNA (partial): TGTGCCAGTAGTATGAGACAGGGTTACGATCAGCCC.

A remark on this clone: An end of the junction does not agree with germline; a read error may underlie this. Additional DNA sequences in this sample encode the identical CDR3. CDR3 bases read: TGTGCCAGCAGTGACAGGGACGTCTCTGGAAACACA. It encodes CASSDRDVSGNT. The CDR3, in full, reads CASSDRDVSGNTIYF. This chain joins TRBV6-2 or TRBV6-3 and TRBJ1-3; 7 nucleotides match TRBD1. With the read ending 3 residues before the CDR3 end, the germline J gene is used to fill in that end. The CDR3 has 15 amino acids. From germline, CDR1 is MNHEY and CDR2 SVGEGT.

With regard to this clone: The read ends 3 residues early relative to the CDR3; the germline J gene fills the gap. The rearrangement uses TRBV5-6 and TRBJ1-1; D gene uncertain. CDR3 length: 13 amino acids. V was trimmed by 6 bases and J by 4 bases, leaving 13 bases between them. The V gene's germline CDR1 is SGHDT and CDR2 YYEEEE. The sequenced CDR3 bases are TGTGCCAGCACCCTCAAGCGGGTCACTGAA. Translation: CASTLKRVTE. From start to end, the CDR3 is CASTLKRVTEAFF.

A word on this clone: The read is 3 residues too short to cover the CDR3 end, so that end is filled in from the germline J gene. The V call is TRBV2, the J call TRBJ2-5, with 8 bases identical to TRBD2. This CDR3 spans 15 amino acids. Looked up from germline, CDR1 is SNHLY and CDR2 is FYNNEI. With V trimmed by 6 bases and J by 4 bases, 10 bases remained unmatched. The part of the CDR3 DNA that was read is TGTGCCAGCAGGCTCGGGGGGGCCGTTGGAGAGACC. Residues: CASRLGGAVGET. The full CDR3 is CASRLGGAVGETQYF.

CDR3 DNA, as far as it was read: TGCAGTGCTAGATCCCTGACAGACGCTAATTCACCC. Translated: CSARSLTDANSP. The full CDR3 is CSARSLTDANSPLHF. The gene calls are TRBV20-1 and TRBJ1-6; possibly TRBD1 for D (5 bases). Read sequence stops 3 residues before the CDR3 end, and the germline J gene provides the missing end. This CDR3 is built from 15 residues. The V gene lost 2 bases and the J gene lost 6 bases, with 14 bases spanning the gap. Germline lookup yields CDR1 DFQATT and CDR2 SNEGSKA (reference sequence).

Comments on this clone: The junction departs from the called germline gene at one end, perhaps through a read error. The CDR3 extends 3 residues past the end of the read, so its final part is completed from the germline J gene. Other DNA sequences in this specimen translate into the identical CDR3. V is TRBV5-6 and J is TRBJ1-3, with D maybe TRBD1 (5 bases). The CDR3 consists of 15 residues. Germline V gene data show CDR1 as SGHDT and CDR2 as YYEEEE. The CDR3 DNA, read in part, is TGTGCCAGCAGCGAGCCTCAGGGCGCTGGAAACACA. This sequence encodes CASSEPQGAGNT. The CDR3 in full is CASSEPQGAGNTIYF.

The CDR3 sequence: CASSRPTSGGVTDTQYF. The DNA read from the CDR3 is TGTGCCAGCAGCCGACCAACTAGCGGGGGAGTCACAGATACG. This rearrangement joins TRBV4-2 to TRBJ2-3, with TRBD2 matching over 11 bases. The read gets to within 3 residues of the CDR3 end, and the germline J gene fills in the rest. After removal of 4 bases from V and 2 bases from J, the junction contained 8 bases not matched to a gene. CDR3 length equals 17 residues. Per the germline V gene, CDR1 is LGHNA and CDR2 is YNFKEQ.

Comments on this clone: The read ends 3 residues early relative to the CDR3; the germline J gene fills the gap. The chain has TRBV29-1 and TRBJ1-4, with 8 bases aligning to TRBD1. The V and J ends lost 0 bases and 8 bases, in that order; junction bases with no gene match: 11. The germline CDR1 and CDR2 sequences are SQVTM and ANQGSEA. The CDR3 runs 16 residues. The chain's CDR3 is CSVEDPTQGEGEKLFF. The part of the CDR3 DNA that was read is TGCAGCGTTGAAGATCCGACACAGGGGGAGGGCGAAAAA.